The 30 T cell receptor beta chains below come from one sample, sequenced in a study of T cell responses to AZD1222 COVID-19 vaccine (dated by TCRdb to about 2021). In light of the paper, this sample's time point label describes: baseline before first vaccination. The meaning of the sample's treatment or condition label: meningococcal conjugate vaccine given as trial control. Library construction relied on the immunoSEQ multiplex PCR assay. The clones in this table, taken by TCRdb from immuneACCESS, are in-frame only. Not every clone is retained; where verified, under half of the shortfall comes from an unresolved V gene, and the cause of the rest is unknown. The sample records approximately 120,000 clones, nearly 90% of which are singletons. Together, the top ten hold roughly 13% of the sample. The sequenced sample was peripheral blood, obtained on day 0 of MenACWY control vaccination. The receptor set was obtained from an adult in good health.

The V and J genes are TRBV19 and TRBJ2-7, with D tentatively TRBD1 or TRBD2 (6 bases each). V lost 4 bases to trimming and J lost 6 bases, with 19 bases between them. Germline V gene lookup returns CDR1 LNHDA and CDR2 SQIVND (reference sequence). This CDR3 is 15 amino acids long. The CDR3 DNA reads TGTGCCAGTAGTAGGGGGGACAACCGCCCCTCCGAGCAGTACTTC. Its protein is CASSRGDNRPSEQYF.

The rearrangement links TRBV2 to TRBJ1-4, with 10 bases fitting TRBD1. Germline loops: CDR1 SNHLY, CDR2 FYNNEI. V was pared by 6 bases and J by 11 bases, with 9 bases of the junction left unmatched. The CDR3 has 14 amino acids. CDR3 nucleotides: TGTGCCAGCAGGGGGGGACAGGGGCTCGGGAAACTGTTTTTT. It codes for CASRGGQGLGKLFF.

CDR3 sequence (DNA): TGTGCCAGCAGCGCCGGGACAGGAAGGGTCTACGAGCAGTACTTC. Translating gives CASSAGTGRVYEQYF. The gene calls are TRBV6-2 or TRBV6-3 and TRBJ2-7, with 8 bases identical to TRBD1. Losses at the gene ends were 6 bases for V and 3 bases for J; bases not matched to a gene: 10. CDR1 and CDR2 from the germline V gene are MNHEY and SVGEGT. This CDR3 comprises 15 residues.

The rearrangement uses TRBV5-5 and TRBJ1-6, with D maybe TRBD1 (5 bases). The ends were cut back, 4 bases at V and 3 bases at J, with 14 bases in the middle. Per the germline V gene, CDR1 is SGHKS and CDR2 is YYEKEE (reference sequence). The CDR3 length is 16 residues. The CDR3 bases are TGTGCCAGCAGCGTGCGGGGGACCGACTATAATTCACCCCTCCACTTT. Its translation: CASSVRGTDYNSPLHF.

This chain uses TRBV12-3 or TRBV12-4 with TRBJ2-1; D unresolved. The CDR3 is made up of 13 amino acids. V gave up 3 bases and J gave up 7 bases, with 10 bases separating them. The CDR3 DNA reads TGTGCCAGCAGTTTGCTAGACGCGAATGAGCAGTTCTTC. It yields the protein CASSLLDANEQFF.

J is TRBJ1-1 and V is TRBV7-2, with 8 bases identical to TRBD1. CDR1 is SGHTA and CDR2 is FQGNSA in the germline V gene. CDR3 length: 15 residues. V gave up 6 bases and J gave up 3 bases; unmatched junction bases: 9. The CDR3 DNA is TGTGCCAGCAGTCCACAGGGGGGGGTCGACACTGAAGCTTTCTTT. This sequence encodes CASSPQGGVDTEAFF.

The chain uses TRBV4-3 and TRBJ2-7, with D possibly matching TRBD1 (6 bases). Germline CDR1 is LGHNA and CDR2 is YSLEER. Deletions cut 5 bases from V and 7 bases from J, with 15 bases between. The CDR3 contains 13 residues. CDR3 in DNA: TGCGCCAGCAGCTCAACGCAGGGGTGGGAGCAGTACTTC. The encoded protein is CASSSTQGWEQYF.

The chain has TRBV7-2 and TRBJ1-1; D is unresolved. In germline, CDR1 is SGHTA, CDR2 FQGNSA. V lost 1 base and J lost 4, with 13 bases in between. This CDR3 comprises 15 residues. CDR3 protein: CASSLGVGSGTEAFF. The CDR3 bases are TGTGCCAGCAGCTTAGGTGTAGGGAGTGGCACTGAAGCTTTCTTT. Full variable domain (missing parts from reference TRBV7-2 and TRBJ1-1): GAGVSQSPSNKVTEKGKDVELRCDPISGHTALYWYRQSLGQGLEFLIYFQGNSAPDKSGLPSDRFSAERTGGSVSTLTIQRTQQEDSAVYLCASSLGVGSGTEAFFGQGTRLTVV.

The gene calls are TRBV7-2 and TRBJ1-1, with 7 bases aligning to TRBD1. Germline CDR1 and CDR2: SGHTA and FQGNSA. This CDR3 has 13 amino acids. V trimming: 5 bases; J trimming: 6 bases; junction bases outside the gene matches: 6. In DNA form, the CDR3 reads TGTGCCAGCAGCACACAGGGGAGGGCTGAAGCTTTCTTT. Its translation is CASSTQGRAEAFF.

The chain is built from TRBV12-3 or TRBV12-4 and TRBJ2-4; D not resolved. CDR3 length: 13 amino acids. Trimming cost V 7 bases and J 10 bases, with 17 bases left between them. The CDR3 spells CASNSGIGLIQYF. DNA of the CDR3: TGTGCCAGCAACTCTGGGATCGGTCTGATTCAGTACTTC.

The rearrangement links TRBV2 to TRBJ1-3, with D possibly being TRBD1 (6 bases). The CDR3 is 16 residues long. Germline loops: CDR1 SNHLY, CDR2 FYNNEI. V was cut by 1 base and J by 4 bases, with 14 bases left in between. The CDR3 DNA sequence: TGTGCCAGCAGTGAAGGTCGTGGGGGGCAGGGAAACACCATATATTTT. Its protein product is CASSEGRGGQGNTIYF.

This clone was detected a few times. This sequence joins TRBV5-8 and TRBJ1-2, with a weak D call TRBD1 (5 bases). This CDR3 is 14 amino acids long. The V end lost 0 bases, the J end lost 7 bases, and 13 bases lay between the germline ends. Germline CDR1 reads SGHTS; CDR2 reads YDEGEE. The CDR3 loop is CASSLGGPRSGYTF. The CDR3 nucleotides read TGTGCCAGCAGCTTGGGGGGACCGCGCAGTGGCTACACCTTC.

The chain has TRBV30 and TRBJ2-7; D remains ambiguous. The CDR3 contains 14 residues. Trimming took off 0 bases at V and 1 base at J, with 10 bases between the two ends. Germline V gives CDR1 GTSNPN, CDR2 SVGIG (reference sequence). The DNA of the CDR3 is TGTGCCTGGAGTGTACGGCTAGTTTCCTACGAGCAGTACTTC. This encodes CAWSVRLVSYEQYF.

A remark on this clone: The junction departs from germline at one end; a sequencing error may be responsible. The chain joins TRBV7-7 to TRBJ1-2; D gene unclear. Germline values: CDR1 SSHAT, CDR2 FNYEAQ (reference sequence). The CDR3 is 12 residues long. The CDR3: CASSLVRDGYTF. The CDR3 bases are TGTGCTAGCAGCTTAGTGCGGGATGGCTACACCTTC.

The chain has TRBV19 and TRBJ1-5, with TRBD1 matching 8 bases. The germline gives CDR1 LNHDA, CDR2 SQIVND (reference sequence). This CDR3 contains 15 residues. J lost 7 bases, V lost 4 bases, and 9 bases had no gene match. The CDR3 protein is CASSREDRVRQPQHF. CDR3 DNA: TGTGCCAGTAGTAGGGAGGACAGGGTGAGGCAGCCCCAGCATTTT.

This clone has only one observation. The genes are TRBV4-3 and TRBJ2-5, with 8 bases matching TRBD2. This CDR3 spans 14 amino acids. Trimming cost V 5 bases and J 5 bases; bases outside gene matches: 7. Germline V lookup: CDR1 LGHNA, CDR2 YSLEER. For the CDR3, the DNA is TGCGCCAGCAGCATTAGCGGGATCGCGGAGACCCAGTACTTC. Translation gives CASSISGIAETQYF.

This rearrangement joins TRBV2 to TRBJ1-5; 8 nucleotides line up with TRBD1. Looked up from germline, CDR1 is SNHLY and CDR2 is FYNNEI. The J segment lost 2 bases and the V segment lost 6 bases, leaving 6 bases of the junction unmatched. The CDR3 loop spans 15 amino acids. CDR3 nucleotides: TGTGCCAGCAGCCGAGGACAGGGAGGCAATCAGCCCCAGCATTTT. The encoded protein is CASSRGQGGNQPQHF. Using reference TRBV2 and TRBJ1-5 for the parts outside the CDR3, the full variable domain is EPEVTQTPSHQVTQMGQEVILRCVPISNHLYFYWYRQILGQKVEFLVSFYNNEISEKSEIFDDQFSVERPDGSNFTLKIRSTKLEDSAMYFCASSRGQGGNQPQHFGDGTRLSIL.

The chain links TRBV28 to TRBJ1-2; maybe TRBD1 (5 bases). This CDR3 comprises 13 residues. Germline V CDR1 and CDR2: MDHEN, SYDVKM. V dropped 3 bases and J dropped 8 bases, with 13 bases sitting between them. The CDR3 spells CASSLGQGGGYTF. CDR3 coding DNA: TGTGCCAGCAGTTTGGGGCAGGGAGGCGGCTACACCTTC.

The CDR3 nucleotides read TGTGCCAGCAGTGAACAGCCAGGGAATTCACCCCTCCACTTT. Translation gives CASSEQPGNSPLHF. J is TRBJ1-6 and V is TRBV2; a possible D gene is TRBD1 (5 bases). The CDR3 is 14 amino acids. Germline V gives CDR1 SNHLY, CDR2 FYNNEI. Deletions cut 2 bases from V and 7 bases from J, with 9 bases between. Variable domain in full (rest from reference TRBV2 and TRBJ1-6): EPEVTQTPSHQVTQMGQEVILRCVPISNHLYFYWYRQILGQKVEFLVSFYNNEISEKSEIFDDQFSVERPDGSNFTLKIRSTKLEDSAMYFCASSEQPGNSPLHFGNGTRLTVT.

V gene TRBV7-9 combines with J gene TRBJ2-3; D uncertain. Germline CDR1 reads SEHNR; CDR2 reads FQNEAQ (reference sequence). Trimming shortened V by 2 bases and J by 2 bases, and 14 bases separated the two germline ends. The CDR3 has 16 amino acids. Written as DNA, the CDR3 is TGTGCCAGCAGCTTACTGGGCAACTCTTACACAGATACGCAGTATTTT. Amino acid sequence: CASSLLGNSYTDTQYF. The variable domain in full, with the rest retrieved from reference TRBV7-9 and TRBJ2-3, is DTGVSQNPRHKITKRGQNVTFRCDPISEHNRLYWYRQTLGQGPEFLTYFQNEAQLEKSRLLSDRFSAERPKGSFSTLEIQRTEQGDSAMYLCASSLLGNSYTDTQYFGPGTRLTVL.

The chain recombines TRBV5-4 with TRBJ2-5; 13 bases map to TRBD2. Losses at the gene ends were 4 bases for V and 5 bases for J; bases not matched to a gene: 14. Per germline, CDR1 SGHNT and CDR2 YYREEE (reference sequence). This CDR3 is built from 18 residues. The CDR3 is CASSVTLAGGLSFETQYF. CDR3 DNA sequence: TGTGCCAGCAGCGTAACACTAGCGGGGGGGCTATCCTTTGAGACCCAGTACTTC.

This chain uses TRBV29-1 with TRBJ2-5, with TRBD1 matching 10 bases. Germline V gene lookup returns CDR1 SQVTM and CDR2 ANQGSEA. This CDR3 is 14 amino acids long. Germline trimming cut 7 bases from V and 2 bases from J; bases unmatched to any gene: 7. CDR3 sequence (DNA): TGCAGCGCGGACCCGGGACAGGGGCAAGAGACCCAGTACTTC. Amino acid sequence: CSADPGQGQETQYF.

V usage is TRBV5-4 and J usage is TRBJ2-5; D perhaps matches TRBD2 (5 bases). There are 16 residues in the CDR3. Trimming took 2 bases from V and 5 from J, leaving 19 bases between them. Germline V lookup: CDR1 SGHNT, CDR2 YYREEE (reference sequence). CDR3: CASSLSPTPSGETQYF. The CDR3 bases are TGTGCCAGCAGCTTATCGCCGACGCCTTCGGGGGAGACCCAGTACTTC.

The rearrangement joins TRBV7-9 to TRBJ1-1; a weak D match, TRBD1 (6 bases). CDR3 length equals 11 residues. Germline V CDR1 and CDR2: SEHNR, FQNEAQ (reference sequence). V was pared by 5 bases and J by 5 bases, with 6 bases between. CDR3 DNA sequence: TGTGCCAGCAGCAGGGGGACTGAAGCTTTCTTT. Translation gives CASSRGTEAFF.

The chain recombines TRBV7-9 with TRBJ2-7; TRBD1 or TRBD2 may be the D gene (5 bases each). The CDR3 spans 16 residues. Trimming removed 0 bases from V and 3 bases from J, with 15 bases in between. Germline CDR1 and CDR2: SEHNR and FQNEAQ (reference sequence). This chain's CDR3 is CASSLALAGRYYEQYF. The CDR3 bases are TGTGCCAGCAGCTTAGCGCTAGCAGGGAGATACTACGAGCAGTACTTC.

The chain combines TRBV19 with TRBJ1-3; possible D gene TRBD1, 6 bases. V shed 10 bases and J shed 1 base, with 11 bases lying between them. CDR1 is LNHDA, CDR2 SQIVND, per germline (reference sequence). This CDR3 has 13 amino acids. The CDR3 loop is CATQQGSGNTIYF. CDR3 in DNA: TGTGCCACCCAACAGGGATCTGGAAACACCATATATTTT. Using reference TRBV19 and TRBJ1-3 for the parts outside the CDR3, the full variable domain is DGGITQSPKYLFRKEGQNVTLSCEQNLNHDAMYWYRQDPGQGLRLIYYSQIVNDFQKGDIAEGYSVSREKKESFPLTVTSAQKNPTAFYLCATQQGSGNTIYFGEGSWLTVV.

This clone occurred once. The rearrangement joins TRBV9 to TRBJ2-1, with 9 bases identical to TRBD1. The germline CDR1 and CDR2 sequences are SGDLS and YYNGEE. Losses at the gene ends were 3 bases for V and 5 bases for J; bases not matched to a gene: 3. This CDR3 is built from 14 residues. DNA of the CDR3: TGTGCCAGCAGCGAGGGACAGGGAAACAATGAGCAGTTCTTC. This encodes CASSEGQGNNEQFF.

The chain combines TRBV5-1 with TRBJ2-1; D is uncertain. The CDR3 consists of 14 residues. The germline V gene encodes CDR1 SGHRS and CDR2 YFSETQ. V lost 2 bases, J lost 6 bases, and 12 bases lay in between. The CDR3 DNA follows: TGCGCCAGCAGCTTACGACTGGGTGGCAATGAGCAGTTCTTC. Encoded protein: CASSLRLGGNEQFF.

This sequence joins TRBV6-2 or TRBV6-3 and TRBJ2-3; D is unresolved. The CDR3 contains 17 residues. From germline, CDR1 is MNHEY and CDR2 SVGEGT. The ends were cut back, 4 bases at V and 2 bases at J, with 19 bases in the middle. CDR3 nucleotides: TGTGCCAGCAGTTCACCCTCTGCACAGACACCCACAGATACGCAGTATTTT. It encodes CASSSPSAQTPTDTQYF.

This chain connects TRBV7-9 to TRBJ1-1, with D unclear. From germline, CDR1 is SEHNR and CDR2 FQNEAQ (reference sequence). The length of the CDR3 is 12 residues. Trimming pared 5 bases from V and 10 bases from J, leaving 14 bases between. CDR3 in DNA: TGTGCCAGCAGCCCCCGGGAGGTCCGAGCTTTCTTT. It yields the protein CASSPREVRAFF.